This record covers a single T cell receptor (beta chain). This entry is derived from a study of T-cell reconstitution after alpha-beta-depleted transplantation in children. Germline CDR1 is GTSNPN and CDR2 is SVGIG (reference sequence). This CDR3 comprises 14 residues. V was pared by 6 bases and J by 8 bases, with 20 bases between. Library preparation (for TCRbeta) was performed with unique molecular identifiers. MiXCR, applied by TCRdb to the PCR reads, yields one record per CDR3 protein. The data contain about 460,000 distinct CDR3 sequences, roughly a tenth of them singletons. The sequence was collected from a child aged 2-15 years with inherited bone marrow failure, due to receive a stem cell transplant. The V gene is TRBV30, the J gene TRBJ2-1; D unresolved. This specimen was PBMCs, taken before TCRalphabeta/CD19-depleted stem cell transplant. The CDR3 protein is CACSNLGSRYEQFF. DNA of the CDR3: TGTGCCTGCTCCAACCTTGGTTCGCGGTATGAGCAGTTCTTC.